The 14 T cell receptor beta chains presented below share a single source sample, sequenced in a study of T cell changes during pregnancy in multiple sclerosis. Assay used: immunoSEQ multiplex PCR; TCRdb lists only in-frame clones, some missing. Of around 39,000 clones listed, approximately 91% were seen once; the top ten hold approximately 4.3%. The source was CD8+ T cells from peripheral blood mononuclear cells, collected in the first trimester of pregnancy. Receptors originate from a female donor with multiple sclerosis, enrolled in a pregnancy study.

This clone was seen just once. The gene calls are TRBV25-1 and TRBJ2-1; unclear D gene. V was trimmed by 3 bases and J by 0 bases, leaving 9 bases between them. In germline, CDR1 is MGHDK, CDR2 SYGVNS. CDR3 size: 15 residues. CDR3 sequence reads: CASSDDSSSYNEQFF. As DNA, the CDR3 is TGTGCCAGCAGTGACGACTCGAGCTCCTACAATGAGCAGTTCTTC.

The chain recombines TRBV7-3 with TRBJ2-7; D not resolved. Germline CDR1 is SGHTA and CDR2 is FQGTGA. Trimming shortened V by 3 bases and J by 4 bases, and 13 bases separated the two germline ends. There are 14 residues in the CDR3. The CDR3 bases are TGTGCCAGCAGCTTGGGTGGAGAGTTTTACGAGCAGTACTTC. Amino acid sequence: CASSLGGEFYEQYF.

This clone showed up just a few times. This chain joins TRBV4-2 and TRBJ2-3; a possible D gene is TRBD1 (5 bases). The germline CDR1 and CDR2 sequences are LGHNA and YNFKEQ. The CDR3 extends over 14 amino acids. Trimming shortened V by 3 bases and J by 3 bases, and 10 bases separated the two germline ends. CDR3: CASSQGQATDTQYF. The CDR3 region has the DNA TGTGCCAGCAGCCAGGGGCAGGCAACAGATACGCAGTATTTT.

The genes are TRBV5-4 and TRBJ2-7; possibly TRBD2 for D (5 bases). The CDR3 contains 13 residues. CDR1 SGHNT and CDR2 YYREEE come from the germline V gene (reference sequence). Trimming left V 1 base short and J 3 bases short, with 8 bases between. The CDR3 DNA is TGTGCCAGCAGCTTGTTTGAGGGCTACGAGCAGTACTTC. Its protein product is CASSLFEGYEQYF. Full variable domain (rest looked up from reference TRBV5-4 and TRBJ2-7): ETGVTQSPTHLIKTRGQQVTLRCSSQSGHNTVSWYQQALGQGPQFIFQYYREEENGRGNFPPRFSGLQFPNYSSELNVNALELDDSALYLCASSLFEGYEQYFGPGTRLTVT.

The chain carries TRBV11-2 and TRBJ1-2, with TRBD1 matching 7 bases. V lost 5 bases and J lost 0; bases outside the gene matches: 3. The germline CDR1 and CDR2 sequences are SGHAT and FQNNGV. The CDR3 is 14 residues long. In DNA form, the CDR3 reads TGTGCCAGCAGCCACAGGGGACCTAACTATGGCTACACCTTC. Translation gives CASSHRGPNYGYTF.

The rearrangement uses TRBV4-2 and TRBJ2-7; possibly TRBD2 for D (7 bases). Germline CDR1 is LGHNA and CDR2 is YNFKEQ. The CDR3 spans 15 residues. Trimming took 0 bases from V and 5 from J, leaving 14 bases between them. CDR3 sequence: CASSQDDRGGDEQYF. Written as DNA, the CDR3 is TGTGCCAGCAGCCAAGATGATAGGGGGGGCGACGAGCAGTACTTC.

The rearrangement joins TRBV7-9 to TRBJ2-1; D might be TRBD1 (5 bases). The CDR3 length is 14 residues. V lost 5 bases and J lost 7, with 15 bases in between. CDR1 is SEHNR and CDR2 is FQNEAQ in the germline V gene (reference sequence). The CDR3 bases are TGTGCCAGCAGCCAGATCCCCAGGGTAAATGAGCAGTTCTTC. As protein: CASSQIPRVNEQFF.

Only one count was recorded for this clone. The V gene is TRBV29-1, the J gene TRBJ1-2, with D uncertain. This CDR3 contains 11 residues. Germline-derived CDR1 and CDR2 are SQVTM and ANQGSEA. V gave up 4 bases and J gave up 4 bases, with 7 bases separating them. This chain's CDR3 is CSVGIAYGYTF. CDR3 DNA: TGCAGCGTTGGGATAGCCTATGGCTACACCTTC.

The V gene is TRBV6-5, the J gene TRBJ1-4; D is perhaps TRBD1 (6 bases). V shed 0 bases and J shed 4 bases, with 6 bases lying between them. The CDR3 extends over 14 amino acids. Per the germline V gene, CDR1 is MNHEY and CDR2 is SVGAGI. DNA of the CDR3: TGTGCCAGCAGTTACTCAGGGGGTAATGAAAAACTGTTTTTT. Protein sequence: CASSYSGGNEKLFF.

V gene TRBV4-1 combines with J gene TRBJ1-1; possible D gene TRBD1, 6 bases. V shed 2 bases and J shed 2 bases, with 9 bases lying between them. The CDR3 is made up of 14 amino acids. Germline assignment: CDR1 MGHRA and CDR2 YSYEKL. In DNA, the CDR3 is TGCGCCAGCAGCCAATTAGGGGGTAACACTGAAGCTTTCTTT. Amino acids: CASSQLGGNTEAFF.

The chain couples TRBV7-3 to TRBJ2-3, with D possibly TRBD2 on 5 matching bases. Trimming cost V 0 bases and J 3 bases, with 10 bases left between them. Germline CDR1 is SGHTA and CDR2 is FQGTGA. This CDR3 is 15 amino acids long. CDR3 region: CASSLTPSRTDTQYF. The CDR3 DNA follows: TGTGCCAGCAGCTTAACACCTAGCAGGACAGATACGCAGTATTTT.

The V and J genes are TRBV13 and TRBJ2-7; D is possibly TRBD1 (6 bases). V shed 5 bases and J shed 3 bases, with 11 bases lying between them. This CDR3 is 13 amino acids long. Germline lookup yields CDR1 PRHDT and CDR2 FYEKMQ (reference sequence). The CDR3 DNA sequence: TGTGCCAGCAGCGTCGCGGACAGCTACGAGCAGTACTTC. Translating gives CASSVADSYEQYF.

The rearrangement uses TRBV5-5 and TRBJ2-5, with 8 bases that match TRBD1. Trimming at V came to 6 bases and at J to 1 base, leaving 8 bases not matched to a gene. The CDR3 is 15 amino acids. CDR1 is SGHKS and CDR2 is YYEKEE in the germline V gene (reference sequence). The CDR3 loop reads CASNPMDRAQETQYF. The CDR3 DNA reads as TGTGCCAGCAACCCGATGGACAGGGCCCAAGAGACCCAGTACTTC.

V usage is TRBV7-9 and J usage is TRBJ1-2; D gene uncertain. Germline V lookup: CDR1 SEHNR, CDR2 FQNEAQ (reference sequence). V was shortened by 2 bases and J by 6 bases, with 16 bases between the two germline ends. This CDR3 spans 15 amino acids. The DNA for the CDR3 is TGTGCCAGCAGCTTATCGATAGCTTCTTTACATGGCTACACCTTC. This codes for CASSLSIASLHGYTF. Drawing the rest from reference TRBV7-9 and TRBJ1-2, the complete variable domain is DTGVSQNPRHKITKRGQNVTFRCDPISEHNRLYWYRQTLGQGPEFLTYFQNEAQLEKSRLLSDRFSAERPKGSFSTLEIQRTEQGDSAMYLCASSLSIASLHGYTFGSGTRLTVV.